One TCR beta chain is described in this entry. A multiplex PCR was run with 60 Vbeta primers and 13 Jbeta primers. The assay was immunoSEQ multiplex PCR, and TCRdb's table has in-frame clones only and misses some. The sample comprises over 150,000 clones, roughly 77% of which are singletons, and about 4.4% rests with the top ten. Germline CDR1 reads SGHRS; CDR2 reads YFSETQ. The V segment lost 3 bases and the J segment 2 bases; nucleotides outside the gene matches: 8. The CDR3 spans 16 residues. The sample comes from a study of cytomegalovirus exposure and HLA in healthy donors. The sequence derives from a man aged 25-40 years in good health and CMV-seropositive. Sequences were obtained from PBMCs. V gene TRBV5-1 combines with J gene TRBJ2-5; TRBD1 matches at 9 bases. CDR3 DNA: TGCGCCAGCAGCTCACAGGGGGCCCAAATTCAAGAGACCCAGTACTTC. This gives the protein CASSSQGAQIQETQYF.